These 14 T cell receptor beta chains originate from one sample sequenced in a study of blood T cell repertoires in COVID-19. TCRdb's copy holds only in-frame clones and misses some; the assay was immunoSEQ multiplex PCR. The data show around 260,000 clones, with under 90% seen just once and 4.1% held by the top ten. Source material: PBMCs or T cells enriched from blood (not recorded which). Source of these receptors: a young man with acute COVID-19.

The chain is built from TRBV24-1 and TRBJ1-1; no clear D gene. The CDR3 consists of 12 residues. V was clipped by 1 base and J by 8 bases, with 7 bases between them. Germline assignment: CDR1 KGHDR and CDR2 SFDVKD. The DNA for the CDR3 is TGTGCCACCAGTGATTTCTGGCAAGAAGCTTTCTTT. This translates into CATSDFWQEAFF.

The chain is built from TRBV10-1 and TRBJ1-5; D is uncertain. Germline CDR1 WNHNN, CDR2 SYGVQD (reference sequence). CDR3 size: 13 residues. V lost 2 bases, J lost 6 bases, and 8 bases lay in between. The CDR3 protein is CASSEGSAQPQHF. The CDR3 region has the DNA TGCGCCAGCAGTGAGGGGAGTGCTCAGCCCCAGCATTTT.

The chain has TRBV7-8 and TRBJ1-6; D is undetermined. CDR3 size: 15 residues. V lost 1 base to trimming and J lost 10 bases, with 14 bases between them. CDR1 is SGHVS, CDR2 FQNEAQ, per germline. The CDR3 sequence is CASSLVKAQTSPLHF. The CDR3 DNA is TGTGCCAGCAGCTTAGTTAAAGCGCAGACCTCACCCCTCCACTTT.

The chain has TRBV6-5 and TRBJ2-3; 11 nucleotides agree with TRBD1. Trimming took 4 bases from V and 13 from J; bases not matched to a gene: 7. This CDR3 contains 13 residues. From germline, CDR1 is MNHEY and CDR2 SVGAGI. DNA of the CDR3: TGTGCCAGCAGTTTCGGGACAGGGGGGTCGGAGTATTTT. The encoded protein is CASSFGTGGSEYF.

The chain joins TRBV4-3 to TRBJ1-1; weak D call: TRBD1 (5 bases). This CDR3 is 15 amino acids long. V lost 4 bases and J lost 4, with 16 bases in between. Germline V CDR1 and CDR2: LGHNA, YSLEER. The CDR3 DNA reads TGCGCCAGCAGCCCAAATTATCCGGGGGGCACTGAAGCTTTCTTT. Amino acids: CASSPNYPGGTEAFF.

The chain is built from TRBV9 and TRBJ1-1; TRBD1 agrees at 8 bases. Germline CDR1 reads SGDLS; CDR2 reads YYNGEE. The CDR3 length is 19 residues. V lost 7 bases and J lost 0; bases outside the gene matches: 20. The CDR3 sequence is CASPRTKGSQGQVNTEAFF. The DNA for the CDR3 is TGTGCCAGCCCGAGGACAAAAGGATCCCAGGGACAGGTGAACACTGAAGCTTTCTTT.

This sequence joins TRBV7-2 and TRBJ1-1, with TRBD1 as a possible D gene (5 bases). Germline CDR1 reads SGHTA; CDR2 reads FQGNSA. CDR3 length: 13 amino acids. Trimming pared 2 bases from V and 5 bases from J, leaving 9 bases between. CDR3 region: CASSLRGRTEAFF. The CDR3 coding sequence is TGTGCCAGCAGCTTAAGGGGTCGGACTGAAGCTTTCTTT.

The V gene is TRBV5-5, the J gene TRBJ2-7; a possible D gene is TRBD1 (5 bases). The V end lost 4 bases, the J end lost 7 bases, and 15 bases lay between the germline ends. The CDR3 loop spans 13 amino acids. In germline, CDR1 is SGHKS, CDR2 YYEKEE (reference sequence). The CDR3 is CASSTTDSREQYV. The CDR3 nucleotides read TGTGCCAGCAGCACGACAGACTCCAGGGAGCAGTACGTC.

The chain links TRBV24-1 to TRBJ1-4, with D possibly being TRBD1 (5 bases). Germline CDR1 and CDR2: KGHDR and SFDVKD. V was clipped by 12 bases and J by 8 bases, with 15 bases between them. The CDR3 is 12 residues long. CDR3 amino acids: CARSQGGEKLFF. The CDR3 DNA reads TGTGCCCGGAGCCAGGGCGGCGAAAAACTGTTTTTT.

In regard to this clone: A junction end diverges from the germline sequence, so it may reflect a read error. This sequence joins TRBV5-1 and TRBJ2-1; 7 nucleotides match TRBD2. The germline gives CDR1 SGHRS, CDR2 YFSETQ. The CDR3 has 14 residues. CDR3 coding DNA: TGTGCCAGCAGCTTGCCTAGCGGCTACAATGAGCAGTTCTTC. It specifies CASSLPSGYNEQFF.

Comments on this clone: This same CDR3 is encoded by further DNA sequences in the sample. V is TRBV28 and J is TRBJ1-2; the D is unclear. Germline CDR1 reads MDHEN; CDR2 reads SYDVKM. V was trimmed by 3 bases and J by 4 bases, leaving 9 bases between them. The length of the CDR3 is 13 residues. As DNA, the CDR3 is TGTGCCAGCAGTTTTAGCAGATTCTATGGCTACACCTTC. Protein: CASSFSRFYGYTF.

The CDR3, as DNA: TGTGCCAGCAGCAACAAGGGACAGGGAGAGACCCAGTACTTC. This codes for CASSNKGQGETQYF. The chain has TRBV5-4 and TRBJ2-5; 9 bases agree with TRBD1. Germline lookup yields CDR1 SGHNT and CDR2 YYREEE (reference sequence). This CDR3 has 14 residues. Trimming at V came to 4 bases and at J to 4 bases, leaving 5 bases not matched to a gene. The variable domain in full, completed from reference TRBV5-4 and TRBJ2-5, reads ETGVTQSPTHLIKTRGQQVTLRCSSQSGHNTVSWYQQALGQGPQFIFQYYREEENGRGNFPPRFSGLQFPNYSSELNVNALELDDSALYLCASSNKGQGETQYFGPGTRLLVL.

This chain links TRBV5-6 with TRBJ2-5; 7 bases fit TRBD2. Germline V CDR1 and CDR2: SGHDT, YYEEEE. The CDR3 loop spans 18 amino acids. V was clipped by 0 bases and J by 0 bases; unmatched bases: 11. CDR3 in amino acids: CASSLEGEAGPYQETQYF. In DNA form, the CDR3 reads TGTGCCAGCAGCTTGGAAGGTGAAGCGGGACCCTACCAAGAGACCCAGTACTTC.

The chain employs TRBV18 and TRBJ1-3; 7 nucleotides agree with TRBD1. Looked up from germline, CDR1 is KGHSH and CDR2 is LQKENI. The CDR3 runs 14 residues. Trimming cost V 1 base and J 3 bases; bases outside gene matches: 0. This CDR3 is CASSPRTGGNTIYF. CDR3 in DNA: TGTGCCAGCTCACCACGGACAGGTGGAAACACCATATATTTT.